This T cell receptor beta chain was profiled in a study of blood T cell repertoires in COVID-19. For the study at large: COVID-19 samples collected from the United States, Italy and Spain covered acute and convalescent phases. From T cells, B-cell-depleted T cells, or PBMCs came the material, which was cDNA or gDNA.

CDR1 is MNHEY, CDR2 SMNVEV, per germline (reference sequence). The V and J ends lost 2 bases and 1 base, in that order; junction bases with no gene match: 1. The CDR3 contains 14 residues. In the study's own analysis: Amplification of reference gene primers provided the estimated nucleated cell counts. TCRdb keeps only in-frame clones here, not all; method: immunoSEQ multiplex PCR. V and J calls and clone size are copied from that table; D and trimming were computed from the DNA. This sample has approximately 60,000 clones, with 65% to 85% found just once. Sequencing was done on a sample of peripheral blood. This chain connects TRBV27 to TRBJ1-2, with 7 nucleotides matching TRBD1. This receptor was taken from a man between 60 and 75 years old with acute or convalescent COVID-19. The CDR3 nucleotides are TGTGCCAGCAGTTTAAGGGACAGTAACTATGGCTACACCTTC. Translated: CASSLRDSNYGYTF.